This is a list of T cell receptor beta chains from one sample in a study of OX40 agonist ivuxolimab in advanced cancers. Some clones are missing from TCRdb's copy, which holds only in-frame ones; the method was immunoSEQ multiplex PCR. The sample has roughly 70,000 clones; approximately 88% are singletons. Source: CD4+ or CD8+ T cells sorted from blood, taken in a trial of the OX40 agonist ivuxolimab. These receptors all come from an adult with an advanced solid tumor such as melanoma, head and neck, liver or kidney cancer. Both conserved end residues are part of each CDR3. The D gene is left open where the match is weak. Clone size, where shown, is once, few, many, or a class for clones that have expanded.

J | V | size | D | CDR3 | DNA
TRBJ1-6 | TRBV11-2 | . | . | CASSFSVRGNSPLHF | TGTGCCAGCAGCTTCTCGGTGAGGGGGAATTCACCCCTCCACTTT
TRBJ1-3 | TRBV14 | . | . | CASSQSGSGNTIYF | TGTGCCAGCAGCCAATCGGGGTCTGGAAACACCATATATTTT
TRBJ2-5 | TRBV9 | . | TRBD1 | CASSVSGTGEETQYF | TGTGCCAGCAGCGTAAGCGGGACAGGGGAAGAGACCCAGTACTTC
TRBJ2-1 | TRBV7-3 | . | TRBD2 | CASRLSGGASEQFF | TGTGCCAGCAGACTTAGCGGGGGGGCGTCCGAGCAGTTCTTC
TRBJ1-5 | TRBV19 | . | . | CASTRGRGSGQPQHF | TGTGCCAGTACCCGTGGGAGGGGGTCTGGGCAGCCCCAGCATTTT
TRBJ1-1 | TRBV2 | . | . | CASSNTKGGTEAFF | TGTGCCAGCAGTAATACAAAAGGGGGCACTGAAGCTTTCTTT
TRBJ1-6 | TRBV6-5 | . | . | CASSSRDEVNSPLHF | TGTGCCAGCAGTTCCCGGGACGAGGTGAATTCACCCCTCCACTTT
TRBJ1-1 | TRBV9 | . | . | CASSVSGTPETEAFF | TGTGCCAGCAGCGTGTCCGGGACTCCCGAAACTGAAGCTTTCTTT
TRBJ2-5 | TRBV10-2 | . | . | CASSEAGRSLGETQYF | TGCGCCAGCAGTGAGGCAGGGAGGAGTTTAGGGGAGACCCAGTACTTC
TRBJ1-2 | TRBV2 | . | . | CASSVGGYGYTF | TGTGCCAGCAGTGTTGGGGGGTATGGCTACACCTTC
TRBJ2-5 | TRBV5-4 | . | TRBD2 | CASSLTGGPETQYF | TGTGCCAGCAGCTTGACGGGGGGGCCAGAGACCCAGTACTTC
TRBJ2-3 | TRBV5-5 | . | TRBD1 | CATWTGPTDTQYF | TGTGCCACGTGGACAGGGCCCACAGATACGCAGTATTTT
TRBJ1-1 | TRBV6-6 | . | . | CASSYPNLNTEAFF | TGTGCCAGCAGTTACCCAAATTTGAACACTGAAGCTTTCTTT
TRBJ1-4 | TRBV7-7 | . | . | CASSLVRATNEKLFF | TGTGCTAGCAGCTTAGTTAGAGCAACTAATGAAAAACTGTTTTTT
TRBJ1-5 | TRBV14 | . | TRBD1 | CASRQSGQSNQPQHF | TGTGCCAGCAGGCAGTCGGGACAGAGCAATCAGCCCCAGCATTTT
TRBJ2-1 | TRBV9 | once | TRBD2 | CASSVGGLAGANNEQFF | TGTGCCAGCAGCGTAGGTGGACTAGCGGGGGCCAACAATGAGCAGTTCTTC
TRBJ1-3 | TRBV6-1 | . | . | CASRSMRALGNTIYF | TGTGCCAGCAGATCAATGCGGGCACTCGGAAACACCATATATTTT
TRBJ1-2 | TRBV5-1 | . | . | CASSLEVGESYGYTF | TGCGCCAGCAGCTTGGAGGTGGGAGAGAGTTATGGCTACACCTTC
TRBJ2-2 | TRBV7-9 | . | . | CASSLALWQGTGELFF | TGTGCCAGCAGCTTAGCCCTTTGGCAGGGGACCGGGGAGCTGTTTTTT
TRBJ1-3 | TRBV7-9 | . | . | CASSLRGGTGNTIYF | TGTGCCAGCAGCTTAAGGGGGGGCACTGGAAACACCATATATTTT
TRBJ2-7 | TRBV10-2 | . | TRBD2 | CASKTSGALSYEQYF | TGCGCCAGCAAAACTAGCGGTGCCCTCTCCTACGAGCAGTACTTC
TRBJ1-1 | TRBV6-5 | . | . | CASRWGRDTEAFF | TGTGCCAGCAGGTGGGGGCGGGACACTGAAGCTTTCTTT
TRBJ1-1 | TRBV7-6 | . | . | CASSLSGGNTEAFF | TGTGCCAGCAGTCTATCCGGGGGGAACACTGAAGCTTTCTTT
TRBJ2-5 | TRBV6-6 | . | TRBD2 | CASSYSLAGGRETQYF | TGTGCCAGCAGTTACTCACTAGCGGGGGGGAGGGAGACCCAGTACTTC
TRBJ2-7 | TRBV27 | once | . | CASQQISVPYEQYF | TGTGCCAGCCAACAAATCAGCGTTCCCTACGAGCAGTACTTC
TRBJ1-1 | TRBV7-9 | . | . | CASSLGQNTEAFF | TGTGCCAGCAGCTTGGGACAGAACACTGAAGCTTTCTTT
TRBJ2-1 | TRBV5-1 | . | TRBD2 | CASSPRGMAEQFF | TGCGCCAGCAGCCCGCGGGGGATGGCTGAGCAGTTCTTC
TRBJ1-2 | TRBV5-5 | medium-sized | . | CASSLLGGWNYGYTF | TGTGCCAGCAGCTTGTTGGGGGGCTGGAACTATGGCTACACCTTC
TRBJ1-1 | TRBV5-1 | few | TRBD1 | CASSLNRGNTEAFF | TGCGCCAGCAGCTTGAACAGGGGTAACACTGAAGCTTTCTTT
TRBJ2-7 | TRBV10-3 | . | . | CAIKEGVPGYEQYF | TGTGCCATCAAGGAAGGGGTCCCGGGCTACGAGCAGTACTTC
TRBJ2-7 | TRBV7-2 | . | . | CASSLAGEVTYEQYF | TGTGCCAGCAGCTTAGCGGGGGAAGTAACCTACGAGCAGTACTTC
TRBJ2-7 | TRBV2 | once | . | CASRPNKAGYEQYF | TGTGCCAGCAGGCCTAACAAGGCGGGCTACGAGCAGTACTTC
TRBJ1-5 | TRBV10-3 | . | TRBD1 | CAISDRVRGTGIQPQHF | TGTGCCATCAGTGACCGGGTCAGGGGGACAGGGATCCAGCCCCAGCATTTT
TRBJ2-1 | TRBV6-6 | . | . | CASSYSGSSYNEQFF | TGTGCCAGCAGTTATTCGGGAAGCTCCTACAATGAGCAGTTCTTC
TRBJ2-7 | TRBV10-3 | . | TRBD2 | CAIGLAGVYEQYF | TGTGCCATTGGACTAGCGGGGGTATACGAGCAGTACTTC
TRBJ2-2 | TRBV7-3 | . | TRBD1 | CASSKTGGLGELFF | TGTGCCAGCAGCAAAACAGGGGGTTTGGGGGAGCTGTTTTTT
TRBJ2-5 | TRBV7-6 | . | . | CATSGEPSMTQYF | TGTGCCACCTCGGGGGAACCTAGTATGACCCAGTACTTC
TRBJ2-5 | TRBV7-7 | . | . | CASSLSNLETQYF | TGTGCCAGCAGCTTGTCAAACCTAGAGACCCAGTACTTC
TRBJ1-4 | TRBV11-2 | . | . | CASSLAGKEKLFF | TGTGCCAGCAGCTTAGCCGGGAAAGAAAAACTGTTTTTT
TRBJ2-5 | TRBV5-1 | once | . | CASSYPGGPEETQYF | TGCGCCAGCAGCTACCCGGGGGGCCCCGAAGAGACCCAGTACTTC
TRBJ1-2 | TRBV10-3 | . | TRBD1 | CAIEQGPPYGYTF | TGTGCCATCGAACAGGGGCCTCCCTATGGCTACACCTTC
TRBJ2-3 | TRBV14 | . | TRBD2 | CASSLGLAGGDTQYF | TGTGCCAGCAGCCTTGGACTAGCGGGGGGAGATACGCAGTATTTT
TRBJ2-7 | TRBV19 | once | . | CASSIDRTSYEQYF | TGTGCCAGTAGTATAGATAGAACTTCCTACGAGCAGTACTTC
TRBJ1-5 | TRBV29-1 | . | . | CSVGGPNQPQHF | TGCAGCGTTGGTGGACCCAATCAGCCCCAGCATTTT
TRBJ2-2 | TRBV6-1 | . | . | CASSVQLSGYVELFF | TGTGCCAGCAGTGTTCAGTTATCCGGTTACGTGGAGCTGTTTTTT
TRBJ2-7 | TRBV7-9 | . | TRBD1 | CASSSDRGKDHYEQYF | TGTGCCAGCAGCAGCGACAGGGGCAAGGATCACTACGAGCAGTACTTC
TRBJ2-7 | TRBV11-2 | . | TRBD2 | CASSAGLAPYEQYF | TGTGCCAGCAGCGCGGGACTAGCGCCCTACGAGCAGTACTTC
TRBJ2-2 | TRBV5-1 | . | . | CASRDLGNTGELFF | TGCGCCAGCCGGGACTTAGGTAACACCGGGGAGCTGTTTTTT
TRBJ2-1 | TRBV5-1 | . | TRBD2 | CASSLTSSGLQGEQFF | TGCGCCAGCAGCTTGACCTCTAGCGGCCTTCAGGGTGAGCAGTTCTTC
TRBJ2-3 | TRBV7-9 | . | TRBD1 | CASSLAVGTGVSQPYF | TGTGCCAGCAGCTTAGCTGTGGGGACAGGGGTCTCCCAACCGTATTTT